The 18 T cell receptor beta chains below were found in one sample sequenced in a study of response to subunit inactivated influenza vaccine. TCRdb fed the RT-PCR reads into MiXCR, producing one record per CDR3 protein. The profile shows fewer than 800,000 distinct CDR3 sequences, approximately 14% of them singletons. This sample comprised PBMCs from blood, obtained roughly 12 days after vaccination. The receptors were gathered from a man aged 50 to 60 who received an inactivated influenza vaccine.

The chain recombines TRBV5-1 with TRBJ2-1; 7 bases are a match to TRBD2. Germline CDR1 SGHRS, CDR2 YFSETQ. The J segment lost 2 bases and the V segment lost 4 bases, leaving 6 bases of the junction unmatched. The CDR3 is 15 residues long. CDR3 in amino acids: CASSGRVIPYNEQFF. In nucleotides, the CDR3 is TGCGCCAGCAGCGGGAGGGTGATCCCCTACAATGAGCAGTTCTTC.

J is TRBJ2-1 and V is TRBV20-1; D is uncertain. This CDR3 has 13 residues. Germline CDR1 reads DFQATT; CDR2 reads SNEGSKA (reference sequence). With 0 bases removed from V and 7 bases from J, the gap between germline ends came to 10 bases. The CDR3 region has the DNA TGCAGTGCTAGAGATCGATCGACGAATGAGCAGTTCTTC. This translates into CSARDRSTNEQFF.

The chain recombines TRBV18 with TRBJ2-7; 8 bases are a match to TRBD1. Unmatched junction bases numbered 6, after V lost 2 bases and J lost 3 bases. This CDR3 is built from 15 residues. Germline CDR1 KGHSH, CDR2 LQKENI. Here the CDR3 reads CASSPLDRAYYEQYF. CDR3 in DNA: TGTGCCAGCTCACCATTGGACAGGGCCTACTACGAGCAGTACTTC.

This clonotype was detected only a few times. The DNA for the CDR3 is TGTGCCAGCAGCGCGGCAGAGGACAGGGGAACCGGGGAGCTGTTTTTT. It is translated as CASSAAEDRGTGELFF. V is TRBV13 and J is TRBJ2-2; 9 nucleotides match TRBD1. CDR1 is PRHDT, CDR2 FYEKMQ, per germline (reference sequence). The CDR3 is 16 residues long. J gave up 5 bases and V 5 bases, and 9 bases lay outside the gene matches.

This chain uses TRBV10-3 with TRBJ2-2; 16 positions agree with TRBD2. The CDR3 totals 17 residues. Trimming cost V 10 bases and J 5 bases; bases outside gene matches: 10. The germline gives CDR1 ENHRY, CDR2 SYGVKD. The CDR3 protein is CATGTSGRGRFTGELFF. The CDR3 region has the DNA TGTGCCACAGGGACTAGCGGGAGGGGTCGATTTACCGGGGAGCTGTTTTTT.

The rearrangement joins TRBV30 to TRBJ2-1; 10 nucleotides align to TRBD2. V was pared by 3 bases and J by 4 bases, with 9 bases of the junction left unmatched. The V gene's germline CDR1 is GTSNPN and CDR2 SVGIG (reference sequence). The CDR3 has 16 amino acids. The CDR3 is CAWSEIAGGYYNEQFF. CDR3 nucleotide sequence: TGTGCCTGGAGCGAAATAGCGGGGGGCTATTACAATGAGCAGTTCTTC.

V usage is TRBV7-3 and J usage is TRBJ2-2, with D uncertain. Germline assignment: CDR1 SGHTA and CDR2 FQGTGA. The CDR3 is 13 residues long. V was shortened by 5 bases and J by 6 bases, with 10 bases between the two germline ends. DNA of the CDR3: TGTGCCAGCAGCCCCGCGCCAGCCGGGGAGCTGTTTTTT. Its translation is CASSPAPAGELFF.

This clonotype was observed a few times. The chain uses TRBV11-2 and TRBJ2-5, with D possibly being TRBD2 (7 bases). CDR3 size: 16 residues. V dropped 2 bases and J dropped 3 bases, with 16 bases sitting between them. Germline CDR1 SGHAT, CDR2 FQNNGV. In nucleotides, the CDR3 is TGTGCCAGCAGCTTAAGGTGGGGGGGCAGGGAAGAGACCCAGTACTTC. It is translated as CASSLRWGGREETQYF.

This clonotype was counted between two and nine times. This chain joins TRBV11-2 and TRBJ2-3; the match to TRBD1 covers 7 bases. The CDR3 spans 14 residues. Germline loops: CDR1 SGHAT, CDR2 FQNNGV. V trimming: 10 bases; J trimming: 6 bases; junction bases outside the gene matches: 13. CDR3 nucleotide sequence: TGTGCCACGACAGGGCCTGGGGTAGGGGATACGCAGTATTTT. Amino acid sequence: CATTGPGVGDTQYF.

The genes are TRBV20-1 and TRBJ1-1, with unresolved D. Trimming stripped 2 bases from V and 1 base from J, with 17 bases between. Germline lookup yields CDR1 DFQATT and CDR2 SNEGSKA (reference sequence). The CDR3 runs 16 residues. CDR3 loop: CSARLRERPRNTEAFF. The CDR3 DNA reads as TGCAGTGCTAGATTAAGGGAGCGCCCTAGGAACACTGAAGCTTTCTTT.

This clonotype occurred a few times. The chain has TRBV28 and TRBJ1-3, with a weak D call TRBD1 (5 bases). V lost 3 bases and J 7 bases, leaving 13 bases between the germline ends. The CDR3 consists of 14 residues. The germline gives CDR1 MDHEN, CDR2 SYDVKM. The CDR3: CASSLVRRANTIYF. CDR3 DNA: TGTGCCAGCAGTTTGGTCCGCAGGGCCAACACCATATATTTT.

In its sample, this clonotype was seen a few times. The chain is built from TRBV6-5 and TRBJ2-7, with 7 nucleotides matching TRBD2. Germline-derived CDR1 and CDR2 are MNHEY and SVGAGI. Losses at the gene ends were 2 bases for V and 5 bases for J; bases not matched to a gene: 18. The CDR3 is made up of 18 amino acids. CDR3 region: CASSYSGERLAWVDEQYF. In nucleotides, the CDR3 is TGTGCCAGCAGTTACAGCGGGGAGAGACTAGCATGGGTCGACGAGCAGTACTTC.

The chain links TRBV7-2 to TRBJ2-1, with D possibly matching TRBD1 (7 bases). Trimming took off 1 base at V and 6 bases at J, with 16 bases between the two ends. The CDR3 has 16 residues. Germline values: CDR1 SGHTA, CDR2 FQGNSA. CDR3 bases: TGTGCCAGCAGCTTAGTAGGTCAGGGGGGATTCAATGAGCAGTTCTTC. It specifies CASSLVGQGGFNEQFF.

The V and J genes are TRBV29-1 and TRBJ1-1, with 9 bases lining up with TRBD1. J was trimmed by 1 base and V by 4 bases; bases with no gene match: 7. The V gene's germline CDR1 is SQVTM and CDR2 ANQGSEA. The CDR3 has 15 residues. CDR3 nucleotide sequence: TGCAGCGTTGGTTACAGGGGGCGCGAGAACACTGAAGCTTTCTTT. Protein product: CSVGYRGRENTEAFF.

Remarks on this clonotype: A read error may be the cause here, since a much bigger clone is one base away. The chain combines TRBV6-6 with TRBJ1-1; 7 bases align to TRBD1. After removal of 6 bases from V and 8 bases from J, the junction contained 3 bases not matched to a gene. Germline loops: CDR1 MNHNY, CDR2 SVGAGI (reference sequence). This CDR3 region has 11 residues. The CDR3 protein is CASSQTGEAFF. DNA for the CDR3: TGTGCCAGCAGCCAGACAGGGGAAGCTTTCTTT.

V usage is TRBV6-1 and J usage is TRBJ2-5; 14 nucleotides line up with TRBD2. Germline loops: CDR1 MNHNS, CDR2 SASEGT. The CDR3 is 16 amino acids. V dropped 5 bases and J dropped 5; count of bases not matched to a gene: 7. CDR3 sequence: CASSKTSGRGGETQYF. DNA of the CDR3: TGTGCCAGCAGTAAGACTAGCGGGAGGGGAGGGGAGACCCAGTACTTC.

The genes are TRBV24-1 and TRBJ2-5; tentative D call: TRBD1 (6 bases). Per germline, CDR1 KGHDR and CDR2 SFDVKD. This CDR3 has 16 amino acids. V was trimmed by 3 bases and J by 5 bases, leaving 18 bases between them. CDR3 sequence reads: CATSDQGPGTLETQYF. The DNA for the CDR3 is TGTGCCACCAGTGATCAAGGACCCGGGACACTTGAGACCCAGTACTTC.

This clonotype came up a few times. The rearrangement links TRBV6-5 to TRBJ1-1; no firm D call. Germline V gene lookup returns CDR1 MNHEY and CDR2 SVGAGI. This CDR3 is built from 10 residues. Trimming took 8 bases from V and 7 from J, leaving 8 bases between them. DNA for the CDR3: TGTGCCAGCGGTCGAGTTGAAGCTTTCTTT. It specifies CASGRVEAFF.